This TCR beta chain was identified in a study of blood T cell repertoires in COVID-19. Libraries were prepared by immunoSEQ multiplex PCR; TCRdb keeps only in-frame clonotypes and omits some of them. The sample holds approximately 150,000 clones, under 80% seen once. Germline trimming cut 4 bases from V and 5 bases from J; bases unmatched to any gene: 8. In germline, CDR1 is SGDLS, CDR2 YYNGEE. The CDR3 contains 15 residues. The sequence was collected from a man aged 55 to 70 with acute or convalescent COVID-19. This chain uses TRBV9 with TRBJ2-2, with 7 bases lining up with TRBD2. The sequenced sample consisted of peripheral blood. The CDR3 nucleotides read TGTGCCAGCAGCACCAGGGACTACTTGACCGGGGAGCTGTTTTTT. This sequence encodes CASSTRDYLTGELFF.